A single sample is the source of the 21 T cell receptor beta chains below, sequenced in a study of T cells in Graves' hyperthyroidism and ophthalmopathy. TCR beta CDR3 regions were amplified from RNA transcripts. With the HTBI primer set, the TCR CDR3 went through a first round of RT-PCR. TCRdb passed the multiplex PCR reads through MiXCR, listing each CDR3 protein once. This table holds tens of thousands of distinct CDR3 sequences, 45% to 65% found once. The material sequenced was peripheral blood or thyroid tissue (not recorded which). Every receptor here comes from a man aged 18-30 years with Graves' hyperthyroidism.

Concerning this clonotype itself: This may stem from a read error, because a much larger clone lies one nucleotide away. No conserved phenylalanine or tryptophan is present at the end of the CDR3, so a read error is the likely explanation. The chain links TRBV6-2 or TRBV6-3 to TRBJ1-5, with D possibly matching TRBD1 (5 bases). This CDR3 contains 17 residues. Trimming removed 2 bases from V and 2 bases from J, with 16 bases in between. CDR1 is MNHEY, CDR2 SVGEGT, per germline. Written as DNA, the CDR3 is TGTGCCAGCAGTTACGCGGCCCCCAGGGTTGGCAATCAGCCCCAGCATCTT. It translates to CASSYAAPRVGNQPQHL.

This clonotype appeared a few times. CDR3 residues: CASSEYGTYGYTF. In DNA form, the CDR3 reads TGTGCCAGCAGTGAATATGGGACTTATGGCTACACCTTC. V is TRBV25-1 and J is TRBJ1-2, with D possibly matching TRBD1 (5 bases). V was cut by 0 bases and J by 5 bases, with 7 bases left in between. This CDR3 spans 13 amino acids. Germline loops: CDR1 MGHDK, CDR2 SYGVNS.

This clonotype is medium-sized (0.01 to 0.1%). The V and J genes are TRBV5-1 and TRBJ2-7; 12 nucleotides agree with TRBD2. This CDR3 comprises 15 residues. Trimming at V came to 0 bases and at J to 10 bases, leaving 8 bases not matched to a gene. Germline CDR1 SGHRS, CDR2 YFSETQ. The CDR3 sequence is CASSLGRGLAGYQYF. DNA for the CDR3: TGCGCCAGCAGCTTGGGTCGTGGACTAGCGGGATATCAGTACTTC.

This clonotype was counted many times. V and J are TRBV29-1 and TRBJ1-2, with D unresolved. V was shortened by 2 bases and J by 4 bases, with 5 bases between the two germline ends. Germline lookup yields CDR1 SQVTM and CDR2 ANQGSEA. The CDR3 contains 11 residues. This CDR3 is CSVETVYGYTF. For the CDR3, the DNA is TGCAGCGTTGAAACAGTCTATGGCTACACCTTC. The full variable domain, in which reference TRBV29-1 and TRBJ1-2 provide the parts outside the CDR3, is SAVISQKPSRDICQRGTSLTIQCQVDSQVTMMFWYRQQPGQSLTLIATANQGSEATYESGFVIDKFPISRPNLTFSTLTVSNMSPEDSSIYLCSVETVYGYTFGSGTRLTVV.

This clonotype has a count of ten or more. The chain carries TRBV12-3 or TRBV12-4 and TRBJ1-1, with D tentatively TRBD1 (6 bases). This CDR3 is 17 amino acids long. The V gene lost 3 bases and the J gene lost 4 bases, with 21 bases spanning the gap. The CDR3 loop is CASSFGGLGSGSTEAFF. CDR3 DNA: TGTGCCAGCAGTTTTGGGGGCCTCGGGTCCGGGTCCACTGAAGCTTTCTTT.

The rearrangement uses TRBV7-6 and TRBJ1-5; possible D gene TRBD1, 6 bases. Germline CDR1 SGHVS, CDR2 FNYEAQ. Between the trimmed V and J ends, which lost 5 bases and 5 bases, there was a span of 19 bases. The CDR3 contains 16 residues. The CDR3 nucleotides read TGTGCCAGCAGCGCTTACGCGGGGGCGAGTGATCAGCCCCAGCATTTT. It specifies CASSAYAGASDQPQHF.

Regarding this clonotype: The CDR3 carries no conserved terminal phenylalanine or tryptophan, so it likely arises from a read error. The J gene is TRBJ2-1, the V gene TRBV29-1; maybe TRBD2 (5 bases). There are 13 residues in the CDR3. CDR1 and CDR2 from the germline V gene are SQVTM and ANQGSEA. CDR3 in amino acids: CNVEEAPYNEQFL. In nucleotides, the CDR3 is TGCAACGTTGAGGAGGCTCCCTACAATGAGCAGTTCCTC.

This clonotype was seen ten or more times. The chain joins TRBV7-9 to TRBJ1-1; 9 nucleotides agree with TRBD1. Trimming at V came to 11 bases and at J to 0 bases, leaving 1 base not matched to a gene. The germline CDR1 and CDR2 sequences are SEHNR and FQNEAQ (reference sequence). The CDR3 consists of 12 residues. The CDR3 DNA reads as TGTGCCGGGGACAGGGTGAACACTGAAGCTTTCTTT. Amino acids: CAGDRVNTEAFF.

In its sample, this clonotype was seen once. J is TRBJ1-5 and V is TRBV2; 7 nucleotides match TRBD1. CDR1 and CDR2 (germline): SNHLY, FYNNEI. J gave up 4 bases and V 4 bases, and 4 bases lay outside the gene matches. There are 14 residues in the CDR3. The CDR3, as DNA: TGTGCCAGCAGTGGGACAGGCACTAATCAGCCCCAGCATTTT. Translated: CASSGTGTNQPQHF. The full variable domain, with the rest looked up from reference TRBV2 and TRBJ1-5, is EPEVTQTPSHQVTQMGQEVILRCVPISNHLYFYWYRQILGQKVEFLVSFYNNEISEKSEIFDDQFSVERPDGSNFTLKIRSTKLEDSAMYFCASSGTGTNQPQHFGDGTRLSIL.

The CDR3 here is CASTQDRAQETQYF. The CDR3 DNA follows: TGTGCCAGCACCCAGGACAGAGCACAAGAGACGCAGTATTTT. J is TRBJ2-3 and V is TRBV12-3 or TRBV12-4; D is possibly TRBD1 (6 bases). The CDR3 is 14 amino acids. V lost 7 bases and J 9 bases, leaving 20 bases between the germline ends.

This clonotype was detected ten times or more. The chain recombines TRBV6-1 with TRBJ2-7; D might be TRBD2 (7 bases). V was clipped by 6 bases and J by 4 bases, with 16 bases between them. The CDR3 has 14 residues. Germline lookup yields CDR1 MNHNS and CDR2 SASEGT. The CDR3 loop reads CASSRRGGPYEQYF. The CDR3 region has the DNA TGTGCCAGCAGCCGCAGGGGAGGGCCTTACGAGCAGTACTTC.

In its sample, this clonotype was seen many times. This chain joins TRBV7-9 and TRBJ2-7, with D hard to call. The CDR3 is made up of 14 amino acids. Germline V gene sequence: CDR1 SEHNR, CDR2 FQNEAQ (reference sequence). V was trimmed by 5 bases and J by 0 bases, leaving 11 bases between them. For the CDR3, the DNA is TGTGCCAGCAGCCTTACATCGAGCTCCTACGAGCAGTACTTC. Protein product: CASSLTSSSYEQYF.

This chain uses TRBV25-1 with TRBJ2-3; D gene uncertain. This CDR3 contains 13 residues. Germline CDR1 reads MGHDK; CDR2 reads SYGVNS. The germline V and J ends were trimmed by 3 bases and 7 bases, with 11 bases remaining between them. CDR3 residues: CASSDWTTHTQYF. CDR3 nucleotide sequence: TGTGCCAGCAGTGATTGGACGACTCATACGCAGTATTTT.

The V gene is TRBV20-1, the J gene TRBJ2-7; TRBD2 agrees at 16 bases. Trimming removed 2 bases from V and 7 bases from J; junction bases left unmatched: 2. The CDR3 runs 14 residues. Germline V gives CDR1 DFQATT, CDR2 SNEGSKA (reference sequence). The chain's CDR3 is CSARRGLAGGEQYF. The CDR3 DNA sequence: TGCAGTGCTAGACGGGGACTAGCGGGGGGGGAGCAGTACTTC.

This clonotype has ten or more counts. The chain combines TRBV9 with TRBJ2-2, with 9 bases aligning to TRBD2. The CDR3 has 15 amino acids. Germline V CDR1 and CDR2: SGDLS, YYNGEE. V shed 4 bases and J 7 bases; nucleotides not matched to a gene: 8. The CDR3, as DNA: TGTGCCAGCAGCATCATAGCGGGAGCCGACGGGGAGCTGTTTTTT. It specifies CASSIIAGADGELFF.

In this sample, this clonotype turned up many times. This chain joins TRBV4-3 and TRBJ1-1; D uncertain. V was clipped by 1 base and J by 5 bases, with 14 bases between them. This CDR3 has 15 amino acids. Looked up from germline, CDR1 is LGHNA and CDR2 is YSLEER. The CDR3 reads CASSQALRKLTEAFF. For the CDR3, the DNA is TGCGCCAGCAGCCAAGCCCTCCGCAAGCTTACTGAAGCTTTCTTT.

This clonotype was detected many times. The gene calls are TRBV14 and TRBJ2-2; 9 nucleotides match TRBD2. CDR1 SGHDN and CDR2 FVKESK come from the germline V gene. Trimming at V came to 4 bases and at J to 4 bases, leaving 10 bases not matched to a gene. This CDR3 is 17 amino acids long. The CDR3 here is CASSRVSGRGITGELFF. As DNA, the CDR3 is TGTGCCAGCAGCCGGGTTAGCGGGAGAGGTATCACCGGGGAGCTGTTTTTT.

Many counts were recorded for this clonotype. This chain uses TRBV28 with TRBJ2-7; a possible D gene is TRBD1 (6 bases). The CDR3 has 15 residues. The germline V gene has CDR1 MDHEN and CDR2 SYDVKM. V lost 8 bases and J 3 bases, leaving 20 bases between the germline ends. The CDR3 reads CASSHWTENYYEQYF. The CDR3, as DNA: TGTGCCAGCTCCCACTGGACAGAAAATTACTACGAGCAGTACTTC.

The rearrangement joins TRBV20-1 to TRBJ1-3, with a tentative D call TRBD1 (6 bases). There are 14 residues in the CDR3. From germline, CDR1 is DFQATT and CDR2 SNEGSKA (reference sequence). V was pared by 6 bases and J by 4 bases, with 16 bases between. The CDR3 coding sequence is TGCAGTGCGGTCGAGGGGGGGTACGGAAACACCATATATTTT. Protein: CSAVEGGYGNTIYF.

This clonotype was counted at least ten times. The chain combines TRBV4-1 with TRBJ1-1; D unresolved. V lost 5 bases, J lost 10 bases, and 23 bases lay in between. The CDR3 covers 15 residues. Looked up from germline, CDR1 is MGHRA and CDR2 is YSYEKL. The CDR3 protein is CASSNLLPFVSPAFF. The CDR3 DNA sequence: TGCGCCAGCAGCAACCTCCTGCCTTTTGTGTCCCCAGCTTTCTTT.

This clonotype was seen at least ten times. The V gene is TRBV10-3, the J gene TRBJ2-3; 10 bases line up with TRBD2. There are 15 residues in the CDR3. Trimming took 4 bases from V and 2 from J; bases not matched to a gene: 3. CDR1 is ENHRY, CDR2 SYGVKD, per germline. As DNA, the CDR3 is TGTGCCATCAGTGCTAGCGGGGGATACACAGATACGCAGTATTTT. As protein: CAISASGGYTDTQYF.